The 11 T cell receptor beta chains below come from one sample, sequenced in a study of response to subunit inactivated influenza vaccine. TCRdb re-called the RT-PCR reads through MiXCR, storing one row per CDR3 protein. Counted here are 530,000 or so distinct CDR3 sequences, roughly 23% occurring once; the ten biggest clones make up approximately 2%. Specimen: CD4+ T cells sorted from PBMCs, collected 5 to 6 days after vaccination. The receptors shown here come from a man between 45 and 60 years old who received an inactivated influenza vaccine.

At least ten counts were recorded for this clonotype. V is TRBV12-3 or TRBV12-4 and J is TRBJ1-5, with TRBD1 matching 7 bases. V was clipped by 4 bases and J by 4 bases; unmatched bases: 4. CDR3 length equals 14 residues. Here the CDR3 DNA reads TGTGCCAGCAGTTCTGGGACAGCGAATCAGCCCCAGCATTTT. Protein sequence: CASSSGTANQPQHF.

The J gene is TRBJ2-7, the V gene TRBV6-2 or TRBV6-3, with TRBD2 matching over 7 bases. V shed 2 bases, J shed 0 bases, and the junction held 4 bases outside the gene matches. CDR1 is MNHEY and CDR2 is SVGEGT in the germline V gene. This CDR3 spans 15 amino acids. The CDR3 DNA sequence: TGTGCCAGCAGTTACGGGCGGGAGACCTCCTACGAGCAGTACTTC. The encoded protein is CASSYGRETSYEQYF.

This clonotype was detected a few times. This sequence joins TRBV3-1 and TRBJ2-5; tentative D call: TRBD1 (5 bases). With 4 bases removed from V and 7 bases from J, the gap between germline ends came to 13 bases. The CDR3 sequence is 13 residues long. From germline, CDR1 is LGHDT and CDR2 YNNKEL (reference sequence). CDR3 residues: CASSRDRPTTQYF. The CDR3 DNA reads as TGTGCCAGCAGCCGTGACAGACCGACGACCCAGTACTTC.

CDR3 residues: CASSEYVGGVTYNEQFF. CDR3 DNA: TGTGCCAGCAGTGAATACGTGGGCGGGGTGACCTACAATGAGCAGTTCTTC. This chain joins TRBV2 and TRBJ2-1; weak D call: TRBD2 (6 bases). V shed 2 bases and J shed 2 bases, with 16 bases lying between them. This CDR3 spans 17 amino acids. Germline CDR1 SNHLY, CDR2 FYNNEI.

This chain links TRBV12-3 or TRBV12-4 with TRBJ2-2; D gene ambiguous. CDR3 length equals 15 residues. V was clipped by 6 bases and J by 0 bases, with 11 bases between them. The CDR3 loop reads CASSIRTTNTGELFF. The CDR3 coding sequence is TGTGCCAGCAGCATCCGGACGACGAACACCGGGGAGCTGTTTTTT.

The CDR3 nucleotides are TGTGCCAGCAGCTTAGAGGGGTCCATCGGGGAGCTGTTTTTT. Its protein is CASSLEGSIGELFF. This sequence joins TRBV7-6 and TRBJ2-2, with D perhaps TRBD1 (5 bases). CDR3 size: 14 residues. Germline loops: CDR1 SGHVS, CDR2 FNYEAQ. The V and J ends lost 1 base and 7 bases respectively, with 10 bases between them.

The chain combines TRBV7-3 with TRBJ2-3; 11 bases line up with TRBD2. V shed 5 bases, J shed 3 bases, and the junction held 19 bases outside the gene matches. Germline-derived CDR1 and CDR2 are SGHTA and FQGTGA. This CDR3 comprises 20 residues. The CDR3 DNA sequence: TGTGCCAGCAGCCGAGGTATCGGACTAGCGGGTGTCCTGGAGACAGATACGCAGTATTTT. This codes for CASSRGIGLAGVLETDTQYF.

The V call is TRBV10-2, the J call TRBJ2-7, with D tentatively TRBD1 (5 bases). Germline values: CDR1 WSHSY, CDR2 SAAADI. The V and J ends lost 6 bases and 1 base respectively, with 10 bases between them. The CDR3 sequence is 13 residues long. CDR3 amino acids: CASRQGQSYEQYF. CDR3 in DNA: TGCGCCAGCAGGCAGGGCCAGTCCTACGAGCAGTACTTC.

This clonotype showed up just a few times. This chain uses TRBV29-1 with TRBJ2-1; 11 nucleotides agree with TRBD1. With 5 bases clipped from V and 0 bases from J, the junction kept 15 bases outside the gene matches. Germline V CDR1 and CDR2: SQVTM, ANQGSEA. The CDR3 spans 19 residues. The CDR3 nucleotides read TGCAGCGTTAGAGTACGGGACAGGGGGGGTTCGAGCTCCTACAATGAGCAGTTCTTC. Translation gives CSVRVRDRGGSSSYNEQFF.

This clonotype was observed a handful of times. Germline and junction disagree at one end, which may indicate a read error. The J gene is TRBJ1-1, the V gene TRBV20-1; D unclear. From germline, CDR1 is DFQATT and CDR2 SNEGSKA (reference sequence). CDR3 length equals 15 residues. CDR3 region: CSARPIGPRGAEVFF. For the CDR3, the DNA is TGCAGTGCTAGACCGATCGGCCCCCGTGGCGCTGAAGTTTTCTTT.

This clonotype has more than one count but fewer than ten. The rearrangement links TRBV12-3 or TRBV12-4 to TRBJ2-7; D may be TRBD1 or TRBD2 (6 bases each). Trimming removed 3 bases from V and 1 base from J, with 13 bases in between. The CDR3 totals 15 residues. This CDR3 is CASSFWGAGSYEQYF. In nucleotides, the CDR3 is TGTGCCAGCAGTTTTTGGGGGGCGGGGTCCTACGAGCAGTACTTC.